This T cell receptor beta chain was sequenced for a study of cytomegalovirus exposure and HLA in healthy donors. General study results and limits: Further analysis, carried out later, found HLA-associated TCR beta chains more clonally expanded than equally common other chains.

A note on this clone: Its antigen is unknown.

In the PCR, 60 Vbeta and 13 Jbeta primers were used. Assay used: immunoSEQ multiplex PCR; TCRdb lists only in-frame clones, some missing. The table has about 110,000 clones, approximately 80% seen once. V lost 2 bases to trimming and J lost 1 base, with 12 bases between them. CDR3 size: 15 residues. In germline, CDR1 is SGDLS, CDR2 YYNGEE. The chain joins TRBV9 to TRBJ2-5, with D maybe TRBD1 (6 bases). What was sequenced was PBMCs. The sequence came from a woman aged 60-75 years in good health and CMV-seropositive. The CDR3 reads CASSVTGNIQETQYF. The CDR3 bases are TGTGCCAGCAGCGTTACAGGGAATATCCAAGAGACCCAGTACTTC.